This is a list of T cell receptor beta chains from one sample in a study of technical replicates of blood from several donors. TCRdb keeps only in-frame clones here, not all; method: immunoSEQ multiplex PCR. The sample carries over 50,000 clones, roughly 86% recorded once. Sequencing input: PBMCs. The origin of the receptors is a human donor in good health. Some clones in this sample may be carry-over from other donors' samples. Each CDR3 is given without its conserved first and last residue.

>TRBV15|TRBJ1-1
ATSFRTELEAF
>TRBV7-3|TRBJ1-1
ASSLSGGRTEAF
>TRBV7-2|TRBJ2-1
ASSDLGEQF
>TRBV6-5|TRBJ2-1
ASSYSGGAGNNEQF
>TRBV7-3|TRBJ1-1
ASSPKGGSTEAF
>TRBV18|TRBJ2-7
ASSPLGLAIDEQY
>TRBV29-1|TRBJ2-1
SVWTSGNDNEQF
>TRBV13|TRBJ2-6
ASRYTSGANVLT
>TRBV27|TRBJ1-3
ASISGSGNTIY
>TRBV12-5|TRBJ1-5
ASGLDSNQPQH
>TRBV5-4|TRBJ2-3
ASSSSPSGSTDTQY
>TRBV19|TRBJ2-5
ASSMKGTSGRGRETQY
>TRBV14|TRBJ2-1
ASSPQTSGDEQF
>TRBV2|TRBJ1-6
ASSDRSSYNSPLH
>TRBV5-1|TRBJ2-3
ASSQWTSGETDTQY
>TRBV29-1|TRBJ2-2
SVALAGAGELF
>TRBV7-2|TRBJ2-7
ASSSRQGSYEQY
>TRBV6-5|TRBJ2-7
ASRDYYEQY
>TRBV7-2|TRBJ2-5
ASSQRWRGETQY
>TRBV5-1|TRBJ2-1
ASSSAGGYNEQF
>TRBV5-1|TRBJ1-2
ASRLSFNYGYT
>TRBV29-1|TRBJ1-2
SVLGQRTNYGYT
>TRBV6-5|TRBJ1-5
ASSPHREDQPQH
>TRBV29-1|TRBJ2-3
SVDGLAGAGSTDTQY
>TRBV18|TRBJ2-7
ASSSGTTLYEQY
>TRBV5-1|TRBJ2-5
ASSFGEETQY
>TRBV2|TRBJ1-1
ASKRQVEPTEAF
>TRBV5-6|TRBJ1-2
ASSLWRTNLYGYT
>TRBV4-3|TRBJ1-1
ASSQGSMGGTEAF
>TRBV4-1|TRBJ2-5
ASSQDRGGAGTQY
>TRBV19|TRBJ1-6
ASSIRGQKSPLH
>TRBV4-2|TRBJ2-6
ASSQQGPGANVLT
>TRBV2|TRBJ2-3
ASSEEGGTDTQY
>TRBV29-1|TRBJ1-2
SVGTDYGYT
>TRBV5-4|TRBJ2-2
ASSLSQGNTGELF
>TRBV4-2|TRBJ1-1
ASSQDWGTNTEAF
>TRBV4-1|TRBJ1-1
ASSHPAGGGPTEAF
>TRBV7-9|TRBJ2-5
ASSEVAGGGETQY
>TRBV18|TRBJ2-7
ASSPTQGYEQY
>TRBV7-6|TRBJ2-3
ASSSRASGGADTQY
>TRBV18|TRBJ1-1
ASSQFVGGQNTEAF
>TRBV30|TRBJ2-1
AWTRLGGTDNEQF
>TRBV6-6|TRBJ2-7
ASRRRGQGSYEQY
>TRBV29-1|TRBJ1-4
SVQVGGGSEKLF
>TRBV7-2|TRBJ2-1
ASSRSGNRVYNEQF
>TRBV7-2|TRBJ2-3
ASSLSSGGYLGTQY
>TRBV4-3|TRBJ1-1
ASSRGTALNTEAF
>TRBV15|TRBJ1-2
ANWRRGIGGYT
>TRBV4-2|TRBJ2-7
ASSQEILGLAGPGDYEQY
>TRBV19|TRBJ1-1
ASSKKGGYTEAF
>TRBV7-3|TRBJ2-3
ASSLIPSTDTQY